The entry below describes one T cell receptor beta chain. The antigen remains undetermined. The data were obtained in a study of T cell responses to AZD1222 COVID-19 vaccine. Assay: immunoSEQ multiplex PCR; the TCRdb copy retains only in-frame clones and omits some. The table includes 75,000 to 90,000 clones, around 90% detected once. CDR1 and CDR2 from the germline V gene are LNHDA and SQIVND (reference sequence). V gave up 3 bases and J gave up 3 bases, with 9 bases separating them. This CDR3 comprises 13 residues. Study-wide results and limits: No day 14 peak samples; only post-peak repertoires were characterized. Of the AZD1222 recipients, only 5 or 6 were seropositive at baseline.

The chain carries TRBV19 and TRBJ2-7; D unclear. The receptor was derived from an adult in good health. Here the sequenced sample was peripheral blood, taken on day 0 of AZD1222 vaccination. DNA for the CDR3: TGTGCCAGTAGTATCAGACTGCTCTACGAGCAGTACTTC. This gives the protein CASSIRLLYEQYF. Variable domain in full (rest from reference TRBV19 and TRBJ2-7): DGGITQSPKYLFRKEGQNVTLSCEQNLNHDAMYWYRQDPGQGLRLIYYSQIVNDFQKGDIAEGYSVSREKKESFPLTVTSAQKNPTAFYLCASSIRLLYEQYFGPGTRLTVT.